The 7 T cell receptor beta chains below were found in one sample sequenced in a study of blood T cell repertoires in COVID-19. Libraries were prepared by immunoSEQ multiplex PCR; TCRdb keeps only in-frame clonotypes and omits some of them. The sample yields roughly 60,000 clones, approximately 87% seen once. The sample consisted of peripheral blood. The receptors originated from a human donor in a cohort sampled during active COVID-19.

This clone was seen a single time. This chain links TRBV4-3 with TRBJ1-5; possibly TRBD1 for D (6 bases). The germline CDR1 and CDR2 sequences are LGHNA and YSLEER. Trimming left V 0 bases short and J 8 bases short, with 17 bases between. The CDR3 is 16 amino acids. CDR3 coding DNA: TGCGCCAGCAGCCAAGAGATAGGGGGGGCCCTTGAGCCCCAGCATTTT. Translated, it gives CASSQEIGGALEPQHF.

V and J are TRBV5-5 and TRBJ2-7, with D maybe TRBD1 (6 bases). Germline V gives CDR1 SGHKS, CDR2 YYEKEE (reference sequence). V was clipped by 0 bases and J by 9 bases, with 16 bases between them. CDR3 size: 14 residues. Here the CDR3 DNA reads TGTGCCAGCAGCTTGGATGGGGGCACCCCCGGGCAGTACTTC. Residues: CASSLDGGTPGQYF.

This chain uses TRBV4-3 with TRBJ2-2; a weak D match, TRBD1 (5 bases). The V gene's germline CDR1 is LGHNA and CDR2 YSLEER. Trimming removed 1 base from V and 1 base from J, with 10 bases in between. This CDR3 has 16 residues. The DNA for the CDR3 is TGCGCCAGCAGCCAAGGCAGGGCTCGGAACACCGGGGAGCTGTTTTTT. Its protein is CASSQGRARNTGELFF.

The chain recombines TRBV29-1 with TRBJ2-6; TRBD1 might be the D (5 bases). The germline CDR1 and CDR2 sequences are SQVTM and ANQGSEA. Trimming shortened V by 8 bases and J by 2 bases, and 19 bases separated the two germline ends. This CDR3 spans 16 amino acids. The CDR3 DNA reads as TGCAGCCCATCCCCGCACAGGAGAGCTGGGGCCAACGTCCTGACTTTC. Residues: CSPSPHRRAGANVLTF. Complete variable domain (other parts from reference TRBV29-1 and TRBJ2-6): SAVISQKPSRDICQRGTSLTIQCQVDSQVTMMFWYRQQPGQSLTLIATANQGSEATYESGFVIDKFPISRPNLTFSTLTVSNMSPEDSSIYLCSPSPHRRAGANVLTFGAGSRLTVL.

This clone was seen more than once but under ten times. The chain is built from TRBV12-3 or TRBV12-4 and TRBJ2-5, with a possible D match to TRBD1 (5 bases). V shed 6 bases and J shed 9 bases, with 17 bases lying between them. CDR3 length equals 13 residues. The CDR3 DNA follows: TGTGCCAGCAGCCAACCTGACACACAGGCCCAGTACTTC. Translation: CASSQPDTQAQYF.

The chain is built from TRBV5-6 and TRBJ2-2; 8 bases align to TRBD2. This CDR3 is 16 amino acids long. Germline-derived CDR1 and CDR2 are SGHDT and YYEEEE. Trimming removed 2 bases from V and 1 base from J; junction bases left unmatched: 4. The CDR3 DNA reads as TGTGCCAGCAGCTTAGGGCTAGCGGGGAACACCGGGGAGCTGTTTTTT. Its translation is CASSLGLAGNTGELFF.

The chain joins TRBV27 to TRBJ2-1, with a weak D call TRBD2 (5 bases). With 3 bases removed from V and 12 bases from J, the gap between germline ends came to 18 bases. CDR3 length: 14 residues. Germline CDR1 is MNHEY and CDR2 is SMNVEV (reference sequence). The CDR3 loop reads CASSLGSLAPLQFF. CDR3 DNA sequence: TGTGCCAGCAGTTTGGGCTCGCTAGCCCCATTGCAGTTCTTC.